This T cell receptor (beta chain) comes out of a study of beta chain features in type 1 diabetes. Points on this clone: Its antigen is not known.

The entirety of the isolated RNA underwent reverse transcription, so expressed TCRB transcripts were sequenced. Clones were sequenced by immunoSEQ multiplex PCR, and TCRdb holds only the in-frame ones, with some missing. The top ten hold more than 0.09% of the sample, which has 600,000 to 750,000 clones, around 12% seen once. Study-wide results and limits: Patients with Type 1 diabetes showed moderately but significantly shorter TCRB CDR3s in all four CD4+ subsets.

The germline CDR1 and CDR2 sequences are MNHNY and SVGAGI (reference sequence). V shed 6 bases and J 3 bases; nucleotides not matched to a gene: 6. This CDR3 is 15 amino acids long. Sample: naive CD4+ T cells from blood. The receptor comes from a man aged 25 to 45 with type 1 diabetes. The chain joins TRBV6-6 to TRBJ1-3; 9 nucleotides agree with TRBD1. The CDR3 loop is CASRWPGQGGNTIYF. DNA for the CDR3: TGTGCCAGCAGGTGGCCGGGACAGGGTGGAAACACCATATATTTT.